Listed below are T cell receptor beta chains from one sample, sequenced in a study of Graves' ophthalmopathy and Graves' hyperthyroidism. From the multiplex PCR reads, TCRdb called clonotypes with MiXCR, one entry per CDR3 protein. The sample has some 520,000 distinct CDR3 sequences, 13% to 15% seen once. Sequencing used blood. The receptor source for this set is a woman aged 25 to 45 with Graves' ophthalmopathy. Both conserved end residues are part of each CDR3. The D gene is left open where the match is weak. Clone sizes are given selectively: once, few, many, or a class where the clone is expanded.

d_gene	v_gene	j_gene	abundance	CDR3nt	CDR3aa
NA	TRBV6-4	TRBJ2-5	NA	TGTGCCAGCAGCTTGAACGAGATGGGGGAGACCCAGTACTTC	CASSLNEMGETQYF
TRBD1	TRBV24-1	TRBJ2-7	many	TGTGCCACCAGTGACAACAACCGGGACAGCCCTTTCGACGAGCAGTACTTC	CATSDNNRDSPFDEQYF
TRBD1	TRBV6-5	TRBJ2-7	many	TGTGCCAGCAGTACGGACAGGGGAACCTACGAGCAGTACTTC	CASSTDRGTYEQYF
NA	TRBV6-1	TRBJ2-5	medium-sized	TGTGCCAGCACCCAGGGGGAGACCCAGTACTTC	CASTQGETQYF
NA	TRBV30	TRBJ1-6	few	TGTGCCTGGGGGGACCACTATAATTCACCCCTCCACTTT	CAWGDHYNSPLHF
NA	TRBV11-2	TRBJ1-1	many	TGTGCCAGCAGCCCAATACCCGCAGGGTTGATAACTGAAGCTTTCTTT	CASSPIPAGLITEAFF
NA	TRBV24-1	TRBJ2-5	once	TGTGCCACCAGTGATTTCGGCAGAAGGGAGACCCAGTACTTC	CATSDFGRRETQYF
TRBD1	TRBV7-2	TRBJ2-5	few	TGTGCCAGCAGCTTAGGAGTACAGGGGAAAGGGACCCAGTACTTC	CASSLGVQGKGTQYF
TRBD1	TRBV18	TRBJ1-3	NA	TGTGCCAGCTCACCATTCGGACAGGGGGCCTCTGGAAACACCATATATTTT	CASSPFGQGASGNTIYF
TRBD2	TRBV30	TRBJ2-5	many	TGTGCCTGGAGCCCCGGCCTAGCGGGAGCGTATGAGACCCAGTACTTC	CAWSPGLAGAYETQYF
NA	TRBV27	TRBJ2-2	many	TGTGCCAGCAGGTTGGGTTTGGACACCGGGGAGCTGTTTTTT	CASRLGLDTGELFF